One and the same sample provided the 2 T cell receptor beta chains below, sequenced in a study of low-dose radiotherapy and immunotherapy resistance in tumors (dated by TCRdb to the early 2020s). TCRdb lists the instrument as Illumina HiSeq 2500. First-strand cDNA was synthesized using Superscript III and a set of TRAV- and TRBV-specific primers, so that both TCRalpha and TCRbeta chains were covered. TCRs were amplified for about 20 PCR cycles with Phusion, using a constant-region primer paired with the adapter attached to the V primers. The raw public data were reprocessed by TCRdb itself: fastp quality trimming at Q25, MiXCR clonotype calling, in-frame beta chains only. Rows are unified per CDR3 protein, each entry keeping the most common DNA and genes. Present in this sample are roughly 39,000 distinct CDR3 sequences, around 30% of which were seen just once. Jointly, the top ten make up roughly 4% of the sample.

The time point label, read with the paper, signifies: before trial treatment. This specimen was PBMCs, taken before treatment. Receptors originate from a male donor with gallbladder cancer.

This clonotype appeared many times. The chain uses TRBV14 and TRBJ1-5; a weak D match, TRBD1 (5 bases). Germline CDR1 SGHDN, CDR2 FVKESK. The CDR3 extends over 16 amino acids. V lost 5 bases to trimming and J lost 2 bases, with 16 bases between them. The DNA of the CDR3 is TGTGCCAGCAGCTCTGGTGGGGCGCCGGGCAATCAGCCCCAGCATTTT. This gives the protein CASSSGGAPGNQPQHF.

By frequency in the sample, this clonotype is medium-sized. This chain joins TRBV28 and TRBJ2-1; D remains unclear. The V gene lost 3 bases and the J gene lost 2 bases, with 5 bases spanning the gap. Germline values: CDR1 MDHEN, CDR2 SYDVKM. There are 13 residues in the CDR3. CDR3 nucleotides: TGTGCCAGCAGTTTTGTGGCCTACAATGAGCAGTTCTTC. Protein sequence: CASSFVAYNEQFF.